One T cell receptor beta chain is described in this entry. This sample is drawn from a study of cytomegalovirus exposure and HLA in healthy donors. This CDR3 contains 16 residues. The germline V gene has CDR1 SGHTA and CDR2 FQGTGA. V was clipped by 1 base and J by 0 bases; unmatched bases: 1. Use of 60 Vbeta and 13 Jbeta primers characterized the PCR. The data were produced by immunoSEQ multiplex PCR, yet TCRdb's version contains in-frame clones alone and is incomplete. Here the sample spans 100,000 to 120,000 clones, roughly 84% being singletons. The sample comprised PBMCs. This chain uses TRBV7-3 with TRBJ2-2; 8 bases match TRBD1. The receptor comes from a man aged 30-40 years in good health and CMV-seropositive. CDR3 loop: CASSLMGQANTGELFF. The CDR3 DNA reads as TGTGCCAGCAGCTTAATGGGACAGGCGAACACCGGGGAGCTGTTTTTT.